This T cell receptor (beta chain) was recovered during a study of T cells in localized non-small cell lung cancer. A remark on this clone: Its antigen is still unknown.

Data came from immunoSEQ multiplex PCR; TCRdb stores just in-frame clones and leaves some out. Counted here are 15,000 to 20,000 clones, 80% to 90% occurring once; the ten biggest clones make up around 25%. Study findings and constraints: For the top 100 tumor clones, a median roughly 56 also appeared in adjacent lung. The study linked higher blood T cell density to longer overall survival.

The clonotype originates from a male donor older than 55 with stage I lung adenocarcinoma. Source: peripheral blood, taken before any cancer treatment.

CDR3 nucleotide sequence: TGTGCCAGCAGCTTAGGACAGAGCACTCTCTATGGCTACACCTTC. Residues: CASSLGQSTLYGYTF. The chain uses TRBV11-2 and TRBJ1-2; D is possibly TRBD1 (5 bases). CDR3 length equals 15 residues. The V gene's germline CDR1 is SGHAT and CDR2 FQNNGV. The V and J ends lost 1 base and 4 bases respectively, with 13 bases between them.